This entry lists 21 T cell receptor beta chains sequenced from one sample in a study of shared clonotypes between healthy human individuals. CD45RO-negative, CCR7-selected cells formed the naive CD8 fraction, which excluded terminally differentiated effector memory CD45RA+ cells. TCRdb's table, derived via immunoSEQ multiplex PCR, lists solely in-frame clones and lacks some. The sample holds around 1.9 million clones, roughly 91% seen once. Sequencing input: naive CD8+ T cells from PBMCs. Receptors originate from a man aged 18 to 35 in good health. Some clones in this sample may be carry-over from other donors' samples.

The chain uses TRBV19 and TRBJ2-1; D is ambiguous. Trimming left V 3 bases short and J 5 bases short, with 8 bases between. This CDR3 contains 13 residues. Germline V gene data show CDR1 as LNHDA and CDR2 as SQIVND (reference sequence). The CDR3 loop is CASSINDNNEQFF. The CDR3 bases are TGTGCCAGTAGTATTAATGACAACAATGAGCAGTTCTTC.

The count of this clone is one. The gene calls are TRBV6-5 and TRBJ2-1; D possibly corresponds to TRBD2 (5 bases). This CDR3 region has 13 residues. The ends were cut back, 2 bases at V and 9 bases at J, with 11 bases in the middle. Germline lookup yields CDR1 MNHEY and CDR2 SVGAGI. In DNA form, the CDR3 reads TGTGCCAGCAGTTACGTGGCTGGAGGTGAGCAGTTCTTC. Its protein is CASSYVAGGEQFF.

This chain uses TRBV19 with TRBJ1-4; D is unresolved. The germline V gene has CDR1 LNHDA and CDR2 SQIVND (reference sequence). This CDR3 spans 15 amino acids. V was trimmed by 3 bases and J by 0 bases, leaving 8 bases between them. The CDR3 nucleotides read TGTGCCAGTAGTATTGGCATTACAACTAATGAAAAACTGTTTTTT. Amino acid sequence: CASSIGITTNEKLFF.

This rearrangement joins TRBV4-3 to TRBJ2-7; 9 bases line up with TRBD2. J gave up 7 bases and V 3 bases, and 10 bases lay outside the gene matches. From germline, CDR1 is LGHNA and CDR2 YSLEER. This CDR3 has 15 residues. The CDR3 here is CASSQAAGGPREQYF. The CDR3, as DNA: TGCGCCAGCAGCCAGGCGGCGGGAGGGCCCAGGGAGCAGTACTTC.

This sequence joins TRBV5-1 and TRBJ1-1; 7 nucleotides align to TRBD1. The CDR3 is 12 amino acids. V lost 3 bases to trimming and J lost 8 bases; unmatched junction nucleotides: 4. Germline V CDR1 and CDR2: SGHRS, YFSETQ. The CDR3 here is CASSSGQLEAFF. CDR3 sequence (DNA): TGCGCCAGCAGCTCGGGACAGCTGGAAGCTTTCTTT.

For this clone: Within the sample, other DNA sequences also encode this same CDR3. The chain employs TRBV27 and TRBJ2-7; D might be TRBD2 (5 bases). The CDR3 contains 15 residues. Germline V lookup: CDR1 MNHEY, CDR2 SMNVEV (reference sequence). Trimming pared 2 bases from V and 0 bases from J, leaving 11 bases between. This CDR3 is CASSLAGGSSYEQYF. In nucleotides, the CDR3 is TGTGCCAGCAGTTTAGCGGGCGGTAGCTCCTACGAGCAGTACTTC.

The genes are TRBV4-1 and TRBJ2-3, with D possibly TRBD2 on 5 matching bases. This CDR3 has 20 residues. Looked up from germline, CDR1 is MGHRA and CDR2 is YSYEKL. Deletions cut 0 bases from V and 0 bases from J, with 22 bases between. DNA for the CDR3: TGCGCCAGCAGCCAAGACCCGGCGAGGGTTATGGTCCTTAGCACAGATACGCAGTATTTT. Protein product: CASSQDPARVMVLSTDTQYF.

The gene calls are TRBV7-8 and TRBJ2-7; D unclear. CDR1 is SGHVS and CDR2 is FQNEAQ in the germline V gene. The germline V and J ends were trimmed by 0 bases and 5 bases, with 17 bases remaining between them. The CDR3 length is 16 residues. In nucleotides, the CDR3 is TGTGCCAGCAGCTTAGCTGACCCCTTGACGGAAAACGAGCAGTACTTC. Amino acids: CASSLADPLTENEQYF.

This rearrangement joins TRBV7-9 to TRBJ2-5; D gene ambiguous. CDR3 length equals 13 residues. CDR1 and CDR2 (germline): SEHNR, FQNEAQ (reference sequence). V dropped 4 bases and J dropped 5 bases, with 11 bases sitting between them. For the CDR3, the DNA is TGTGCCAGCAGCTCTATGGAAGCCGAGACCCAGTACTTC. The encoded protein is CASSSMEAETQYF.

This clone appeared a single time. This chain uses TRBV7-8 with TRBJ2-3; D unclear. V shed 2 bases and J shed 6 bases, with 9 bases lying between them. CDR1 and CDR2 (germline): SGHVS, FQNEAQ. This CDR3 region has 13 residues. The CDR3 DNA reads as TGTGCCAGCAGCTTATCTCTCGGGGATACGCAGTATTTT. Translating it yields CASSLSLGDTQYF.

This chain links TRBV27 with TRBJ1-5, with D possibly matching TRBD1 (5 bases). CDR3 length equals 16 residues. V was pared by 5 bases and J by 2 bases, with 16 bases between. CDR1 is MNHEY and CDR2 is SMNVEV in the germline V gene (reference sequence). CDR3 sequence: CASSRSAGERNQPQHF. The DNA of the CDR3 is TGTGCCAGCAGTCGTTCAGCGGGGGAACGCAATCAGCCCCAGCATTTT.

In this sample, this clone turned up once. The J gene is TRBJ2-5, the V gene TRBV9; tentatively, D is TRBD1 (6 bases). This CDR3 has 12 amino acids. CDR1 SGDLS and CDR2 YYNGEE come from the germline V gene. The V gene lost 4 bases and the J gene lost 5 bases, with 9 bases spanning the gap. The CDR3 region is CASSPRGETQYF. As DNA, the CDR3 is TGTGCCAGCAGCCCGAGGGGGGAGACCCAGTACTTC.

The chain carries TRBV5-6 and TRBJ2-7; 12 nucleotides agree with TRBD2. CDR1 and CDR2 (germline): SGHDT, YYEEEE. The CDR3 has 17 residues. Unmatched junction bases numbered 8, after V lost 2 bases and J lost 2 bases. The CDR3 sequence is CASSLATTSGGTYEQYF. The CDR3 DNA sequence: TGTGCCAGCAGCTTAGCCACAACTAGCGGGGGGACCTACGAGCAGTACTTC.

Notes on this clone: In the same sample, other DNA sequences code for this CDR3. The chain combines TRBV7-9 with TRBJ2-3; unclear D gene. The CDR3 totals 12 residues. The germline V gene encodes CDR1 SEHNR and CDR2 FQNEAQ (reference sequence). V shed 5 bases and J shed 0 bases, with 3 bases lying between them. This CDR3 is CASSLSTDTQYF. The CDR3 DNA reads TGTGCCAGCAGCCTAAGCACAGATACGCAGTATTTT.

V usage is TRBV5-1 and J usage is TRBJ2-7; a possible D gene is TRBD2 (6 bases). CDR1 SGHRS and CDR2 YFSETQ come from the germline V gene. Trimming cost V 3 bases and J 4 bases, with 11 bases left between them. The CDR3 consists of 13 residues. The CDR3: CASSWRVQYEQYF. The CDR3 DNA sequence: TGCGCCAGCAGCTGGAGGGTCCAATACGAGCAGTACTTC.

This rearrangement joins TRBV18 to TRBJ1-1, with TRBD1 as a possible D gene (6 bases). Germline V gene data show CDR1 as KGHSH and CDR2 as LQKENI. Trimming took 4 bases from V and 0 from J, leaving 12 bases between them. The CDR3 consists of 15 residues. The CDR3: CASSRPDSMNTEAFF. The DNA for the CDR3 is TGTGCCAGCTCACGCCCGGACAGCATGAACACTGAAGCTTTCTTT.

This chain links TRBV9 with TRBJ2-1, with a possible D match to TRBD2 (6 bases). CDR1 is SGDLS and CDR2 is YYNGEE in the germline V gene. The V and J ends lost 1 base and 2 bases respectively, with 10 bases between them. The CDR3 has 15 residues. The CDR3 DNA sequence: TGTGCCAGCAGCGTATCAGCTAGCGCCTACAATGAGCAGTTCTTC. Amino acid sequence: CASSVSASAYNEQFF.

This rearrangement joins TRBV5-1 to TRBJ2-5, with D perhaps TRBD2 (5 bases). The CDR3 has 13 residues. V dropped 2 bases and J dropped 5 bases, with 10 bases sitting between them. The V gene's germline CDR1 is SGHRS and CDR2 YFSETQ. CDR3 protein: CASSFVLAETQYF. The CDR3 region has the DNA TGCGCCAGCAGCTTTGTTTTAGCGGAGACCCAGTACTTC.

V and J are TRBV14 and TRBJ2-7; the D gene is possibly TRBD2 (5 bases). Germline CDR1 reads SGHDN; CDR2 reads FVKESK. This CDR3 contains 12 residues. Trimming removed 4 bases from V and 4 bases from J, with 8 bases in between. The CDR3 sequence: CASSPEGYEQYF. CDR3 coding DNA: TGTGCCAGCAGCCCTGAGGGATACGAGCAGTACTTC.

The chain combines TRBV6-5 with TRBJ2-2; D remains ambiguous. V was cut by 9 bases and J by 6 bases, with 11 bases left in between. Germline CDR1 is MNHEY and CDR2 is SVGAGI. This CDR3 contains 12 residues. In DNA form, the CDR3 reads TGTGCCAGTGGGGTTAGGGCCGGGGAGCTGTTTTTT. Translating gives CASGVRAGELFF.

The V gene is TRBV13, the J gene TRBJ2-1, with 10 bases matching TRBD2. The CDR3 covers 14 residues. J lost 8 bases, V lost 2 bases, and 3 bases had no gene match. Germline V gene data show CDR1 as PRHDT and CDR2 as FYEKMQ (reference sequence). The CDR3 sequence: CASSLSGRVYEQFF. In DNA, the CDR3 is TGTGCCAGCAGCTTAAGCGGGAGGGTCTATGAGCAGTTCTTC.